This TCR beta chain originates from a study of blood T cell repertoires in COVID-19. Individuals aged roughly 18 to 90 years were recruited from approximately 22 US areas. TCRdb's table, derived via immunoSEQ multiplex PCR, lists solely in-frame clones and lacks some. The sample holds some 500,000 clones, around 87% seen once. The source of this sequence is a woman aged 40 to 50 who had recovered from COVID-19. The sequenced sample was PBMCs or T cells enriched from blood (not recorded which).

The CDR3 loop reads CASSLDYWSSGNTIYF. Here the CDR3 DNA reads TGTGCCAGCAGCTTAGATTACTGGAGCTCTGGAAACACCATATATTTT. The genes are TRBV7-9 and TRBJ1-3; no firm D call. The CDR3 has 16 amino acids. Trimming removed 1 base from V and 0 bases from J, with 10 bases in between. Germline V gene data show CDR1 as SEHNR and CDR2 as FQNEAQ (reference sequence).